Below are 25 T cell receptor beta chains sequenced from a single sample in a study of blood T cell repertoires in COVID-19. Sequencing used immunoSEQ multiplex PCR; TCRdb keeps in-frame clones, though not all of them. The sample lists 170,000 or so clones, roughly 86% occurring once. The sequenced sample was peripheral blood. The origin of the receptors is a man aged 45-60 years with active or convalescent COVID-19.

The gene calls are TRBV18 and TRBJ2-1; TRBD2 is a possible D gene (5 bases). The CDR3 length is 14 residues. Germline CDR1 reads KGHSH; CDR2 reads LQKENI. Trimming removed 2 bases at V and 3 bases at J, with 8 bases between. The CDR3 loop reads CASSPTRDYNEQFF. The DNA of the CDR3 is TGTGCCAGCTCACCAACCCGGGACTACAATGAGCAGTTCTTC.

The genes are TRBV7-8 and TRBJ2-7, with D uncertain. The CDR3 is 14 residues long. The V and J ends lost 6 bases and 0 bases respectively, with 12 bases between them. Germline V lookup: CDR1 SGHVS, CDR2 FQNEAQ. The chain's CDR3 is CASRLVGGSYEQYF. CDR3 nucleotides: TGTGCCAGCAGGTTGGTTGGCGGCTCCTACGAGCAGTACTTC.

This rearrangement joins TRBV29-1 to TRBJ1-2, with 7 bases matching TRBD1. Germline CDR1 is SQVTM and CDR2 is ANQGSEA. V shed 5 bases, J shed 3 bases, and the junction held 6 bases outside the gene matches. The CDR3 contains 13 residues. CDR3 in DNA: TGCAGCGTTCCACAGGGGACAGACTATGGCTACACCTTC. This codes for CSVPQGTDYGYTF.

The rearrangement uses TRBV7-2 and TRBJ2-3; TRBD2 agrees at 8 bases. Per the germline V gene, CDR1 is SGHTA and CDR2 is FQGNSA. The junction had 15 bases not matched to a gene; V was cut back by 7 bases and J by 6 bases. The CDR3 has 16 residues. The CDR3 region is CASTPRPGGGTDTQYF. CDR3 DNA: TGTGCCAGCACCCCGAGGCCTGGCGGGGGGACGGATACGCAGTATTTT.

The chain links TRBV4-3 to TRBJ2-2; possibly TRBD2 for D (5 bases). Trimming removed 1 base from V and 4 bases from J, with 10 bases in between. Germline V gene lookup returns CDR1 LGHNA and CDR2 YSLEER. The length of the CDR3 is 15 residues. The CDR3 loop is CASSQVGGATGELFF. As DNA, the CDR3 is TGCGCCAGCAGCCAAGTTGGAGGAGCCACCGGGGAGCTGTTTTTT.

V is TRBV6-5 and J is TRBJ2-3; 7 bases fit TRBD2. CDR1 and CDR2 from the germline V gene are MNHEY and SVGAGI. This CDR3 is built from 15 residues. Unmatched junction bases numbered 8, after V lost 6 bases and J lost 2 bases. The CDR3 here is CASRNSGVVTDTQYF. For the CDR3, the DNA is TGTGCCAGCAGAAACAGCGGGGTCGTCACAGATACGCAGTATTTT.

This clone was recorded only once. DNA for the CDR3: TGTGCCAGCAGGGCCCCCCCGGGCGGGGTCTCCTACAATGAGCAGTTCTTC. Translation: CASRAPPGGVSYNEQFF. The chain carries TRBV7-9 and TRBJ2-1, with a weak D call TRBD2 (6 bases). Trimming removed 6 bases at V and 0 bases at J, with 18 bases between. The CDR3 totals 17 residues. Germline values: CDR1 SEHNR, CDR2 FQNEAQ (reference sequence).

The chain carries TRBV27 and TRBJ2-7; D may be TRBD1 (5 bases). The germline V gene encodes CDR1 MNHEY and CDR2 SMNVEV (reference sequence). The CDR3 has 13 amino acids. V was cut by 6 bases and J by 3 bases, with 12 bases left in between. The CDR3 sequence: CASRPGLYYEQYF. CDR3 sequence (DNA): TGTGCCAGCAGGCCAGGGTTGTACTACGAGCAGTACTTC.

The V and J genes are TRBV2 and TRBJ1-2; 8 bases align to TRBD1. This CDR3 spans 13 amino acids. The V segment lost 7 bases and the J segment 8 bases; nucleotides outside the gene matches: 9. Germline V CDR1 and CDR2: SNHLY, FYNNEI. In DNA, the CDR3 is TGTGCCAGCAAAGGGGACAGGTCAAGCGGCTACACCTTC. Protein sequence: CASKGDRSSGYTF.

CDR3 bases: TGTGCCAGCTCACCAACGGGACTAGCGATAAACTACGAGCAGTACTTC. It is translated as CASSPTGLAINYEQYF. J is TRBJ2-7 and V is TRBV18, with TRBD2 matching 10 bases. The germline gives CDR1 KGHSH, CDR2 LQKENI. The CDR3 has 16 amino acids. V shed 2 bases and J 3 bases; nucleotides not matched to a gene: 7.

This chain links TRBV5-8 with TRBJ1-3; maybe TRBD1 (5 bases). Germline V gives CDR1 SGHTS, CDR2 YDEGEE. Between the trimmed V and J ends, which lost 3 bases and 5 bases, there was a span of 9 bases. This CDR3 contains 13 residues. DNA of the CDR3: TGTGCCAGCAGCTATAGACAGCGAAACACCATATATTTT. Translating gives CASSYRQRNTIYF.

This chain uses TRBV24-1 with TRBJ2-1; 10 nucleotides match TRBD2. This CDR3 region has 13 residues. The V segment lost 10 bases and the J segment 10 bases; nucleotides outside the gene matches: 9. Germline CDR1 KGHDR, CDR2 SFDVKD. CDR3 bases: TGTGCCACATCCGGGACTAGCGTTGAGGAGCAGTTCTTC. Its translation is CATSGTSVEEQFF.

The gene calls are TRBV24-1 and TRBJ2-5; 7 positions agree with TRBD1. The length of the CDR3 is 15 residues. Germline V gene lookup returns CDR1 KGHDR and CDR2 SFDVKD. Trimming removed 8 bases from V and 2 bases from J; junction bases left unmatched: 10. DNA of the CDR3: TGTGCCACCACCGGCAACGGGGACAGTCAAGAGACCCAGTACTTC. Protein sequence: CATTGNGDSQETQYF.

The rearrangement uses TRBV7-3 and TRBJ2-7, with D possibly matching TRBD1 (5 bases). The CDR3 is made up of 14 amino acids. Trimming took off 0 bases at V and 6 bases at J, with 12 bases between the two ends. Germline values: CDR1 SGHTA, CDR2 FQGTGA. This CDR3 reads CASSLTGGQGEQYF. The CDR3 bases are TGTGCCAGCAGCTTAACAGGTGGGCAGGGCGAGCAGTACTTC.

The chain links TRBV6-5 to TRBJ2-2; tentatively, D is TRBD2 (7 bases). The CDR3 is 13 amino acids. Germline CDR1 is MNHEY and CDR2 is SVGAGI. Deletions cut 9 bases from V and 3 bases from J, with 11 bases between. The DNA for the CDR3 is TGTGCCAGTGGGGGGGGCGACACCGGGGAGCTGTTTTTT. This codes for CASGGGDTGELFF.

The genes are TRBV24-1 and TRBJ1-2; D is unresolved. Trimming removed 4 bases from V and 7 bases from J, with 9 bases in between. CDR1 is KGHDR and CDR2 is SFDVKD in the germline V gene. The CDR3 consists of 12 residues. The CDR3 spells CATSDPEGGYTF. The CDR3, as DNA: TGTGCCACCAGTGACCCGGAGGGTGGCTACACCTTC.

This sequence joins TRBV5-6 and TRBJ1-2, with a possible D match to TRBD1 (6 bases). The CDR3 has 15 residues. CDR1 and CDR2 from the germline V gene are SGHDT and YYEEEE. With 4 bases removed from V and 4 bases from J, the gap between germline ends came to 17 bases. CDR3: CASSTGTKNTYGYTF. For the CDR3, the DNA is TGTGCCAGCAGCACGGGGACAAAGAATACCTATGGCTACACCTTC.

The CDR3 nucleotides are TGTGCCAGCAGCTACAGGGAAGGGACTGAAGCTTTCTTT. This codes for CASSYREGTEAFF. The chain recombines TRBV3-1 (or the pseudogene TRBV3-2) with TRBJ1-1, with a possible D match to TRBD1 (6 bases). Trimming removed 5 bases at V and 5 bases at J, with 12 bases between. The germline V gene encodes CDR1 LGHDT and CDR2 YNNKEL (reference sequence). This CDR3 is built from 13 residues.

J is TRBJ1-1 and V is TRBV4-2, with D tentatively TRBD1 (5 bases). From germline, CDR1 is LGHNA and CDR2 YNFKEQ. V lost 4 bases and J lost 5, with 14 bases in between. CDR3 length: 14 residues. This chain's CDR3 is CASSRPGEGTEAFF. Written as DNA, the CDR3 is TGTGCCAGCAGCCGACCGGGGGAGGGGACTGAAGCTTTCTTT.

The rearrangement uses TRBV28 and TRBJ1-4; the match to TRBD1 covers 7 bases. Germline values: CDR1 MDHEN, CDR2 SYDVKM. The V segment lost 3 bases and the J segment 3 bases; nucleotides outside the gene matches: 4. This CDR3 is 15 amino acids long. This chain's CDR3 is CASSLPGGPNEKLFF. The CDR3 coding sequence is TGTGCCAGCAGTTTGCCAGGGGGTCCTAATGAAAAACTGTTTTTT.

The chain recombines TRBV14 with TRBJ1-4; D possibly corresponds to TRBD1 (5 bases). Germline-derived CDR1 and CDR2 are SGHDN and FVKESK. Deletions cut 4 bases from V and 1 base from J, with 13 bases between. The CDR3 contains 16 residues. The CDR3 nucleotides read TGTGCCAGCAGCCCAACTCAAGGGGTAACTAATGAAAAACTGTTTTTT. Its protein product is CASSPTQGVTNEKLFF.

As DNA, the CDR3 is TGTGCCAGCCGCCACCGTGTCAGCGGGGAGACCCAGTACTTC. The encoded protein is CASRHRVSGETQYF. The chain carries TRBV11-3 and TRBJ2-5, with a tentative D call TRBD2 (6 bases). The CDR3 has 14 residues. Germline CDR1 reads SGHNT; CDR2 reads YENEEA. V was shortened by 8 bases and J by 5 bases, with 18 bases between the two germline ends.

As DNA, the CDR3 is TGTGCCAGCAGCAAAGACGGCAGGGGAGATACGCAGTATTTT. It encodes CASSKDGRGDTQYF. This chain links TRBV7-9 with TRBJ2-3, with a weak D call TRBD1 (6 bases). Trimming left V 5 bases short and J 5 bases short, with 14 bases between. This CDR3 has 14 residues. Per germline, CDR1 SEHNR and CDR2 FQNEAQ (reference sequence).

The chain couples TRBV3-1 (or the pseudogene TRBV3-2) to TRBJ1-2; D is unclear. V was trimmed by 1 base and J by 6 bases, leaving 6 bases between them. The germline gives CDR1 LGHDT, CDR2 YNNKEL (reference sequence). The CDR3 spans 12 residues. Written as DNA, the CDR3 is TGTGCCAGCAGCCAAGTAGGAGATGGCTACACCTTC. Its translation: CASSQVGDGYTF.

With respect to this clone: Other DNA sequences in the same sample also yield this CDR3. The CDR3: CSGGQRNTEAFF. Written as DNA, the CDR3 is TGCAGCGGTGGACAGAGGAACACTGAAGCTTTCTTT. The chain employs TRBV29-1 and TRBJ1-1, with D perhaps TRBD1 (6 bases). Deletions cut 7 bases from V and 1 base from J, with 10 bases between. This CDR3 region has 12 residues. Germline CDR1 and CDR2: SQVTM and ANQGSEA.